These T cell receptor beta chains were read from a single sample in a study of Graves' ophthalmopathy and Graves' hyperthyroidism. TCRdb re-called the multiplex PCR reads through MiXCR, storing one row per CDR3 protein. Seen here are roughly 1.1 million distinct CDR3 sequences, about two fifths observed once, and the top ten hold 11%. Sequencing input: peripheral blood or thyroid tissue (not recorded which). The source is an adult man with Graves' hyperthyroidism. Both conserved end residues are part of each CDR3. A D gene is named only where the DNA matches it firmly. Some rows have no size entry. The others give once, few or many, or a class for an expanded clone.

CDR3nt,CDR3aa,j_gene,v_gene,abundance,d_gene
TGTGCCAGCAGGGGCAGGGTTATCGACGAGCAGTACTTC,CASRGRVIDEQYF,TRBJ2-7,TRBV2,many,NA
TGTGCCAGCAATCAGGATCCTAATTCACCCCTCCACTTT,CASNQDPNSPLHF,TRBJ1-6,TRBV12-3/TRBV12-4,many,NA
TGTGCCATCTGGAATGGCGGGATTTCACGACGGGAGCAGTTCTTC,CAIWNGGISRREQFF,TRBJ2-1,TRBV10-3,once,NA
TGCGCCAGCAGCTTCAGTAGAGCCCCCCGCGACACTGAAGCTTTCTTT,CASSFSRAPRDTEAFF,TRBJ1-1,TRBV5-1,NA,NA
TGTGCCAGCAGCCTGCAACAGGGGGCTAATGAAAAACTGTTTTTT,CASSLQQGANEKLFF,TRBJ1-4,TRBV7-9,NA,TRBD1
TGTGCCAGCAGTTTATCCCCCGCGACAGGGGGGGCTAAACTCTACGAGCAGTACTTC,CASSLSPATGGAKLYEQYF,TRBJ2-7,TRBV12-3/TRBV12-4,NA,TRBD1
TGTGCCAGCAGCGCGAGCGGGAGCGGTGCGGAGACCCAGTACTTC,CASSASGSGAETQYF,TRBJ2-5,TRBV9,many,TRBD2
TGCGCCAGCAGTGCTCAGGGGCGGAGTTCACCCCTCCACTTT,CASSAQGRSSPLHF,TRBJ1-6,TRBV10-2,NA,NA
TGTGCCAGTAGCATAGGTGGAATTGATGGCTACACCTTC,CASSIGGIDGYTF,TRBJ1-2,TRBV19,many,NA
TGCGCCAGCAGTGAGCCGGACACTCACGGATCAGGCTACACCTTC,CASSEPDTHGSGYTF,TRBJ1-2,TRBV10-2,NA,NA
TGTGCCATCAGTGGGACAGGGGGAGATGCTTTCTTT,CAISGTGGDAFF,TRBJ1-1,TRBV10-3,NA,TRBD1
TGTGCCAGCAGTGCCCAACCCGGGACTAGCTCCTACGAGCAGTACTTC,CASSAQPGTSSYEQYF,TRBJ2-7,TRBV2,NA,TRBD2
TGTGCCAGCAGCTTAACGGTTATGCAGACCCAGTACTTC,CASSLTVMQTQYF,TRBJ2-5,TRBV7-3,many,NA
TGTGCCAGCAGCGCATTAGCGGGAGAGGAAGCAGATACGCAGTATTTT,CASSALAGEEADTQYF,TRBJ2-3,TRBV7-6,few,TRBD2
TGTGCTAGAGCTCAGGGGGGTTCACCCCTCCACTTT,CARAQGGSPLHF,TRBJ1-6,TRBV19,NA,TRBD1
TGCAGCGTAGCCGGGACGGAGGGGACTGAAGCTTTCTTT,CSVAGTEGTEAFF,TRBJ1-1,TRBV29-1,many,NA
TGTGCCAGTAGTATCCTGGGGTCTGGAAACACCATATATTTT,CASSILGSGNTIYF,TRBJ1-3,TRBV19,few,NA
TGTGCCAGCAGCTTAACCCGGGACCCGAGTCAGCCCCAGCATTTT,CASSLTRDPSQPQHF,TRBJ1-5,TRBV7-6,many,NA
TGTGCCAGCAGTCTCCTGCCGGGACTAGCGGGAGCCGAGCAGTACTTC,CASSLLPGLAGAEQYF,TRBJ2-7,TRBV7-2,many,TRBD2
TGTGCCAGCAGTTTAGGGCTGGGAAATTCACCCCACCACTTT,CASSLGLGNSPHHF,TRBJ1-6,TRBV25-1,NA,NA
TGTGCCAGTAGTCCGAGAGCCGGGATCGAGCAGTACTTC,CASSPRAGIEQYF,TRBJ2-7,TRBV19,many,NA
TGTGCCATCAGGGACAGGGACCAAGAGACCCAGTACTTC,CAIRDRDQETQYF,TRBJ2-5,TRBV10-3,many,TRBD1
TGCAGTGCTAGAAAGACAGGGGGTTACAATGGCTACACCTTC,CSARKTGGYNGYTF,TRBJ1-2,TRBV20-1,NA,TRBD1
TGTGCCAGTAGTATCTCGGGGGTCGGAAATTCACCCCTCCACTTT,CASSISGVGNSPLHF,TRBJ1-6,TRBV19,NA,NA
TGTGCCATCAGTGTACGGGGACAGAACTCTGGAAACACCATATATTTT,CAISVRGQNSGNTIYF,TRBJ1-3,TRBV10-3,NA,TRBD1
TGTGCCAGCAGTTTAACCTTGGGGGTTTATAATTCACCCCTCCACTTT,CASSLTLGVYNSPLHF,TRBJ1-6,TRBV12-3/TRBV12-4,many,NA
TGCAGTGCTAGAGATCCCGGGGGTGGGGTCGCGAAACTGTTTTTT,CSARDPGGGVAKLFF,TRBJ1-4,TRBV20-1,few,NA
TGTGCCATCAGTTGGACCGGCGAAAAACTGTTTTTT,CAISWTGEKLFF,TRBJ1-4,TRBV10-3,NA,NA
TGTGCCAGCAGTTACTCGATCGTGGGGGGCCCCAAGGATGGCTACACCTTC,CASSYSIVGGPKDGYTF,TRBJ1-2,TRBV12-3/TRBV12-4,NA,NA
TGTGCCAGCAGTTTCCCAGAAACAGATACGCAGTATTTT,CASSFPETDTQYF,TRBJ2-3,TRBV12-3/TRBV12-4,NA,NA
TGTGCCAGCAGACTTAGGGCAGACCTGAACACTGAAGCTTTCTTT,CASRLRADLNTEAFF,TRBJ1-1,TRBV11-2,many,NA
TGTGCCAGCAGCTTAGGGGGGTGGGGCATGGATTCACCCCTCCACTTT,CASSLGGWGMDSPLHF,TRBJ1-6,TRBV5-8,many,NA
TGTGCCAGCAGCTTAGGACTTTCGGGACCAACTTCCTACGAGCAGTACTTC,CASSLGLSGPTSYEQYF,TRBJ2-7,TRBV7-2,few,NA
TGTGCCATCAGTGAAATGGACAGGGATAATTCACCCCTCCACTTT,CAISEMDRDNSPLHF,TRBJ1-6,TRBV10-3,NA,TRBD1
TGTGCCACCAGCAGAGATCGCGCAGATAAACTGTTTTTT,CATSRDRADKLFF,TRBJ1-4,TRBV15,NA,NA
TGCAGTGCTAAGGACAGCAAGTACGAGCAGTACTTC,CSAKDSKYEQYF,TRBJ2-7,TRBV20-1,many,NA
TGTGCCAGCAGCTCAGGGATCGCCTATGGCTACACCTTC,CASSSGIAYGYTF,TRBJ1-2,TRBV4-2,many,NA
TGTGCCAGCAGAGCACAGGGGTGGACCGGGGAGCTGTTTTTT,CASRAQGWTGELFF,TRBJ2-2,TRBV2,NA,TRBD1
TGCGCCAGCAGTCACACTAGCGGGGAATACGAGCAGTACTTC,CASSHTSGEYEQYF,TRBJ2-7,TRBV5-1,many,TRBD2